This T cell receptor beta chain was profiled in a study of control samples from healthy donors and cancer patients. Data came from immunoSEQ multiplex PCR; TCRdb stores just in-frame clones and leaves some out. The table shows some 57,000 clones, with 90% to 95% occurring only once. Material for sequencing was blood. This sequence originates from a man in his thirties or forties in good health.

CDR3 DNA: TGCGCCAGCAGTGATCAGTACGGCGAGCAGTACTTC. It codes for CASSDQYGEQYF. The chain links TRBV10-1 to TRBJ2-7, with unresolved D. Germline V gene data show CDR1 as WNHNN and CDR2 as SYGVQD (reference sequence). The ends were cut back, 3 bases at V and 6 bases at J, with 9 bases in the middle. This CDR3 spans 12 amino acids.